A single TCR beta chain is shown here with its context. This clonotype qualifies as medium-sized (0.01 to 0.1%). The specificity of this receptor is unknown. Nothing much larger sits one base from this clone, and base qualities are not available. The germline V and J ends show losses of 3 bases and 6 bases respectively, and no gene match explains 10 bases of the junction. The CDR3 sequence holds 16 residues, the cysteine and phenylalanine included. Only the CDR3 portion is preserved as DNA: 48 bases, with reading frame beginning at the first base. CDR1 and CDR2, looked up from the germline V gene (reference sequence), are MNHEY and SMNVEV. These data are taken from a study of immune reconstitution after stem cell transplant in scleroderma (dated by TCRdb to 2016 to 2017). Libraries were constructed by RT-PCR. The listed sequencing device is Illumina MiSeq. In TCRdb, the public reads were trimmed at Q25 with fastp and aligned with MiXCR, with productive beta chains retained. Each CDR3 protein gets just one entry, which takes the most common genes and DNA from the rows behind it. The sample profile shows fewer than 2,500 distinct CDR3 sequences; 7.5% to 9% of them were found once. Around 25% of the sample is taken by the ten largest.

The specimen was collected before or after autologous hematopoietic stem cell transplantation (not recorded which). This chain is built from TRBV27 and TRBJ2-1, with 8 junctional bases fitting TRBD1. The sequence came from a male donor with systemic sclerosis. The bases read TGTGCCAGCAGTTTGATTTGGACAGGGAAGGTCAATGAGCAGTTCTTC. This gives the protein CASSLIWTGKVNEQFF.